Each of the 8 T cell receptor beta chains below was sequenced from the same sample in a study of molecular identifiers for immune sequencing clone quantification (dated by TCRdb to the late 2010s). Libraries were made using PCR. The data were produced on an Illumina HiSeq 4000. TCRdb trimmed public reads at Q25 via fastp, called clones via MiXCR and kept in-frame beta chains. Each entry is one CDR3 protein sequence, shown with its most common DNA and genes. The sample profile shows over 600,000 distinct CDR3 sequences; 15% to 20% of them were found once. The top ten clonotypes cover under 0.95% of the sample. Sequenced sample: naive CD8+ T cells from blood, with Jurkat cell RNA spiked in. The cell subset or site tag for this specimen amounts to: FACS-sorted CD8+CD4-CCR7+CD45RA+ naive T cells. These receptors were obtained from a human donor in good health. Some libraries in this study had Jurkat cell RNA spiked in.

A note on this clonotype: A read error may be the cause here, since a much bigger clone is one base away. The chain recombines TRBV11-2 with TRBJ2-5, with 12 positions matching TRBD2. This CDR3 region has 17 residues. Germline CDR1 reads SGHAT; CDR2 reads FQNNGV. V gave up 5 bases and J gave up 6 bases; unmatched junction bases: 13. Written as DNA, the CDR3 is TGTGCCAGCAGCCCGTGGACTAGCGGGATCCTCCGCAAGACCCAGTACTTC. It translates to CASSPWTSGILRKTQYF. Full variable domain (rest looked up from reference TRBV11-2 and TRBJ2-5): EAGVAQSPRYKIIEKRQSVAFWCNPISGHATLYWYQQILGQGPKLLIQFQNNGVVDDSQLPKDRFSAERLKGVDSTLKIQPAKLEDSAVYLCASSPWTSGILRKTQYFGPGTRLLVL.

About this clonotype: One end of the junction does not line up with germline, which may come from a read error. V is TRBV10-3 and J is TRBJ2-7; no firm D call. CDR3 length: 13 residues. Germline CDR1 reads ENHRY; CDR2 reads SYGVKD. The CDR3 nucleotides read TGTGCCGTCAGTGAGTCGAATTCTTACGAGCAGTACTTC. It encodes CAVSESNSYEQYF.

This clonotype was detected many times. The CDR3 loop reads CASSQTATGPYEQYF. CDR3 coding DNA: TGCGCCAGCAGCCAGACCGCGACAGGACCCTACGAGCAGTACTTC. The rearrangement links TRBV4-3 to TRBJ2-7; TRBD1 is a possible D gene (6 bases). The CDR3 runs to 15 residues. Germline V gives CDR1 LGHNA, CDR2 YSLEER. The V and J ends lost 3 bases and 2 bases respectively, with 14 bases between them.

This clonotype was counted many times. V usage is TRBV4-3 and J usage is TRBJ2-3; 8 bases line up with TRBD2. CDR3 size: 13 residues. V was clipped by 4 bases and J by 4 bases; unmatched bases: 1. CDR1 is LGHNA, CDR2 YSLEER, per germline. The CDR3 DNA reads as TGCGCCAGCAGCCCGGGGGGGTCAGATACGCAGTATTTT. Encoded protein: CASSPGGSDTQYF.

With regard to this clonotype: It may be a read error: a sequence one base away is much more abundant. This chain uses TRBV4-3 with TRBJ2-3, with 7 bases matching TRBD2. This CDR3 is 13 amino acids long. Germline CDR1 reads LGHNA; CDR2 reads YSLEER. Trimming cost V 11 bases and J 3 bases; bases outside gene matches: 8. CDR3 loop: CARGGGVTDTQYF. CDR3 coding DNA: TGCGCCCGCGGGGGAGGGGTAACAGATACGCAGTATTTT.

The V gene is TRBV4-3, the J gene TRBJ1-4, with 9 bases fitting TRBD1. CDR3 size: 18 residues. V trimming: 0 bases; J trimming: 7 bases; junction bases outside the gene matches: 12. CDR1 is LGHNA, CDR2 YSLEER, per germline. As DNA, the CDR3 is TGCGCCAGCAGCCAAGATTCGGCAGGGCGGACAGGGGCTGAAAAACTGTTTTTT. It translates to CASSQDSAGRTGAEKLFF.

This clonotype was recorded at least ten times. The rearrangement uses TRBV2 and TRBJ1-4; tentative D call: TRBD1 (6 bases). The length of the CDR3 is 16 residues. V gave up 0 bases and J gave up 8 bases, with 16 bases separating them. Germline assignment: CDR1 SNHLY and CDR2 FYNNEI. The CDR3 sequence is CASSEASGRGGEKLFF. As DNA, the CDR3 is TGTGCCAGCAGTGAAGCATCGGGCAGGGGAGGCGAAAAACTGTTTTTT.

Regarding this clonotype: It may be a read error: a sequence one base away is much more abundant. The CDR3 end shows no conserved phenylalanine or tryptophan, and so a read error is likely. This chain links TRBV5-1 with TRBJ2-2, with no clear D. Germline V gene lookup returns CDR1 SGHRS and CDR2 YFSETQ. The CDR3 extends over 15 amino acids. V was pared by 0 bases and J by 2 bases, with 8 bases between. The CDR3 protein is CASSLDSLNTGELFL. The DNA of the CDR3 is TGCGCCAGCAGCTTGGACTCACTTAACACCGGGGAGCTGTTTCTT.